Below, 20 T cell receptor beta chains from the same sample are listed, as sequenced in a study of blood T cell repertoires in COVID-19. Generated by immunoSEQ multiplex PCR, the TCRdb table keeps only in-frame clones and is missing some. The table shows around 270,000 clones, with 75% to 90% occurring only once. Sequencing input: PBMCs or T cells enriched from blood (not recorded which). These TCRs come from a woman aged 35 to 49 who had been exposed to COVID-19.

The chain is built from TRBV5-6 and TRBJ2-6; D ambiguous. Trimming shortened V by 8 bases and J by 2 bases, and 11 bases separated the two germline ends. In germline, CDR1 is SGHDT, CDR2 YYEEEE. The CDR3 runs to 14 residues. CDR3 sequence reads: CARQLFTGANVLTF. The CDR3 DNA reads as TGTGCCAGACAGCTATTCACTGGGGCCAACGTCCTGACTTTC.

The chain couples TRBV23-1 to TRBJ2-2; D perhaps matches TRBD1 (5 bases). TRBV23-1 falls under the ORF class, with uncertain function. With 0 bases removed from V and 1 base from J, the gap between germline ends came to 9 bases. The CDR3 has 16 amino acids. The CDR3 reads CASSQSWQGNTGELFF. The CDR3 nucleotides read TGCGCCAGCAGTCAATCGTGGCAGGGGAACACCGGGGAGCTGTTTTTT.

The genes are TRBV11-3 and TRBJ1-3; D is uncertain. Between the trimmed V and J ends, which lost 1 base and 0 bases, there was a span of 7 bases. The CDR3 is 15 amino acids. The germline V gene encodes CDR1 SGHNT and CDR2 YENEEA. The CDR3 region is CASSLARSSGNTIYF. CDR3 sequence (DNA): TGTGCCAGCAGCTTAGCCCGGAGCTCTGGAAACACCATATATTTT.

The chain employs TRBV7-2 and TRBJ1-6; D is uncertain. The CDR3 is made up of 16 amino acids. The V gene's germline CDR1 is SGHTA and CDR2 FQGNSA. Between the trimmed V and J ends, which lost 1 base and 9 bases, there was a span of 16 bases. The DNA for the CDR3 is TGTGCCAGCAGCTTAGGGTCGGGGTTAGCGGGTTCACCCCTCCACTTT. This encodes CASSLGSGLAGSPLHF.

The rearrangement uses TRBV6-4 and TRBJ2-1; 8 nucleotides line up with TRBD1. The germline CDR1 and CDR2 sequences are MRHNA and SNTAGT. The CDR3 consists of 16 residues. V lost 3 bases to trimming and J lost 6 bases; unmatched junction nucleotides: 10. CDR3 nucleotides: TGTGCCAGCAGTGAATACTGGGTCGGGACAGGCAATGAGCAGTTCTTC. Protein product: CASSEYWVGTGNEQFF.

The chain couples TRBV7-6 to TRBJ2-3; 10 nucleotides match TRBD2. Germline CDR1 is SGHVS and CDR2 is FNYEAQ. J was trimmed by 0 bases and V by 1 base; bases with no gene match: 7. The CDR3 covers 18 residues. CDR3 nucleotide sequence: TGTGCCAGCAGCTTAGAGGTAGCGGGGGGCACTAGCACAGATACGCAGTATTTT. Its translation: CASSLEVAGGTSTDTQYF.

The chain has TRBV7-3 and TRBJ2-1; 11 bases match TRBD1. V lost 2 bases, J lost 6 bases, and 6 bases stayed unmatched. CDR3 size: 16 residues. The germline CDR1 and CDR2 sequences are SGHTA and FQGTGA. Here the CDR3 DNA reads TGTGCCAGCAGCTTAGGGGACAGGGGGTTATTCAATGAGCAGTTCTTC. Translation: CASSLGDRGLFNEQFF.

This sequence joins TRBV10-2 and TRBJ1-4; the match to TRBD1 covers 7 bases. The germline V gene encodes CDR1 WSHSY and CDR2 SAAADI. The CDR3 has 14 amino acids. The V segment lost 6 bases and the J segment 6 bases; nucleotides outside the gene matches: 7. The CDR3 loop is CASRTGNKDEKLFF. The CDR3 DNA reads TGCGCCAGCAGGACAGGGAATAAGGATGAAAAACTGTTTTTT.

The chain recombines TRBV6-5 with TRBJ2-7, with 10 bases aligning to TRBD2. V lost 6 bases and J lost 2; bases outside the gene matches: 7. The CDR3 has 15 residues. Germline V gene sequence: CDR1 MNHEY, CDR2 SVGAGI. This CDR3 is CASRPLAGVTYEQYF. The CDR3 region has the DNA TGTGCCAGCAGGCCTCTAGCGGGGGTAACCTACGAGCAGTACTTC.

The rearrangement joins TRBV19 to TRBJ1-1; D ambiguous. Germline CDR1 is LNHDA and CDR2 is SQIVND (reference sequence). The CDR3 sequence is 15 residues long. V gave up 8 bases and J gave up 1 base, with 17 bases separating them. CDR3 region: CASYGLGEGNTEAFF. CDR3 in DNA: TGTGCCAGTTACGGACTCGGGGAGGGGAACACTGAAGCTTTCTTT.

The CDR3 DNA follows: TGTGCCAGCAGTTACTCGGTCCCTCGGGGTCATAATGAAAAACTGTTTTTT. It specifies CASSYSVPRGHNEKLFF. The chain uses TRBV6-2 or TRBV6-3 and TRBJ1-4; D unresolved. This CDR3 is built from 17 residues. The germline V and J ends were trimmed by 0 bases and 4 bases, with 15 bases remaining between them. Germline CDR1 reads MNHEY; CDR2 reads SVGEGT.

The CDR3 coding sequence is TGTGCCAGCAGTTACTCGACAGGGAACGGTCAGCCCCAGCATTTT. As protein: CASSYSTGNGQPQHF. This chain uses TRBV6-5 with TRBJ1-5; 7 nucleotides match TRBD1. Germline assignment: CDR1 MNHEY and CDR2 SVGAGI. This CDR3 has 15 amino acids. Losses at the gene ends were 0 bases for V and 6 bases for J; bases not matched to a gene: 5.

The sample holds one count of this clone. This chain uses TRBV18 with TRBJ2-4, with D possibly TRBD1 on 5 matching bases. With 3 bases removed from V and 0 bases from J, the gap between germline ends came to 15 bases. The CDR3 is 17 residues long. Germline V gene lookup returns CDR1 KGHSH and CDR2 LQKENI. The CDR3 sequence: CASSPALEQVAKNIQYF. CDR3 nucleotides: TGTGCCAGCTCACCCGCCTTGGAACAGGTAGCCAAAAACATTCAGTACTTC.

J is TRBJ2-7 and V is TRBV6-2 or TRBV6-3; perhaps TRBD2 as D (5 bases). Germline V gene lookup returns CDR1 MNHEY and CDR2 SVGEGT. CDR3 length equals 13 residues. With 5 bases removed from V and 2 bases from J, the gap between germline ends came to 10 bases. The CDR3 DNA reads TGTGCCAGCAGTCCAGGACTTCCCTACGAGCAGTACGTC. It encodes CASSPGLPYEQYV.

With regard to this clone: This specimen includes other DNA sequences encoding the same CDR3. The chain joins TRBV19 to TRBJ1-2; D is ambiguous. Germline V gene data show CDR1 as LNHDA and CDR2 as SQIVND (reference sequence). The CDR3 is 15 residues long. Trimming took off 4 bases at V and 3 bases at J, with 15 bases between the two ends. The CDR3 sequence: CASSTPLEADYGYTF. The CDR3 bases are TGTGCCAGTAGTACTCCCCTCGAGGCTGACTATGGCTACACCTTC.

This chain links TRBV5-6 with TRBJ2-5; maybe TRBD2 (5 bases). The germline V gene has CDR1 SGHDT and CDR2 YYEEEE. V lost 0 bases and J lost 4, with 13 bases in between. This CDR3 contains 15 residues. As DNA, the CDR3 is TGTGCCAGCAGCTTGGCCGGGATTGTTGTAGAGACCCAGTACTTC. It codes for CASSLAGIVVETQYF.

V usage is TRBV6-2 or TRBV6-3 and J usage is TRBJ2-7; 8 bases match TRBD1. V trimming: 6 bases; J trimming: 2 bases; junction bases outside the gene matches: 6. The CDR3 runs 14 residues. CDR1 and CDR2 (germline): MNHEY, SVGEGT. The CDR3 region is CASSYRQGTYEQYF. CDR3 coding DNA: TGTGCCAGCAGCTATAGACAGGGGACCTACGAGCAGTACTTC.

The genes are TRBV5-6 and TRBJ1-5, with a weak D call TRBD1 (5 bases). V was shortened by 6 bases and J by 0 bases, with 16 bases between the two germline ends. Germline CDR1 reads SGHDT; CDR2 reads YYEEEE. This CDR3 comprises 16 residues. The CDR3 DNA is TGTGCCAGCATCACTCGCAGGGCCTATAGCAATCAGCCCCAGCATTTT. Amino acids: CASITRRAYSNQPQHF.

This clone came up once. The chain combines TRBV20-1 with TRBJ1-1; TRBD1 matches at 12 bases. Germline V gene data show CDR1 as DFQATT and CDR2 as SNEGSKA (reference sequence). The CDR3 has 16 residues. After removal of 4 bases from V and 0 bases from J, the junction contained 6 bases not matched to a gene. The CDR3 DNA is TGCAGTGCTATTGAGGGACAGGGGGCACTGAACACTGAAGCTTTCTTT. Translating it yields CSAIEGQGALNTEAFF.

The rearrangement uses TRBV7-2 and TRBJ1-5; 11 bases are a match to TRBD1. There are 14 residues in the CDR3. From germline, CDR1 is SGHTA and CDR2 FQGNSA. V shed 4 bases and J 5 bases; nucleotides not matched to a gene: 1. Here the CDR3 reads CASSWTGGDQPQHF. The CDR3 DNA reads as TGTGCCAGCAGCTGGACAGGGGGCGATCAGCCCCAGCATTTT. The full variable domain, rest sourced from reference TRBV7-2 and TRBJ1-5, is GAGVSQSPSNKVTEKGKDVELRCDPISGHTALYWYRQSLGQGLEFLIYFQGNSAPDKSGLPSDRFSAERTGGSVSTLTIQRTQQEDSAVYLCASSWTGGDQPQHFGDGTRLSIL.